This entry lists 17 T cell receptor beta chains sequenced from one sample in a study of blood T cells in healthy people across ages. A second PCR, run for about 7 to 11 cycles, used a sample-barcoded 5' primer plus a J-beta primer mix. A single record per CDR3 protein comes from TCRdb applying MiXCR to the 5' RACE reads. The sample lists roughly 1.7 million distinct CDR3 sequences; 30% to 40% were seen once. Specimen: blood. The receptors were gathered from a woman in her twenties or thirties in good health.

The chain carries TRBV20-1 and TRBJ2-5; no reliable D call. Trimming cost V 0 bases and J 4 bases, with 24 bases left between them. This CDR3 has 18 amino acids. CDR1 is DFQATT and CDR2 is SNEGSKA in the germline V gene (reference sequence). The CDR3, as DNA: TGCAGTGCTAGAGATCCTGGGCGGTCGATCTGGATAGGAGAGACCCAGTACTTC. It codes for CSARDPGRSIWIGETQYF.

J is TRBJ2-7 and V is TRBV7-2, with D possibly TRBD1 on 6 matching bases. The CDR3 consists of 14 residues. CDR1 is SGHTA and CDR2 is FQGNSA in the germline V gene. V gave up 5 bases and J gave up 2 bases, with 13 bases separating them. For the CDR3, the DNA is TGTGCCAGCAGCACACAGGGTGGGGCCTACGAGCAGTACTTC. Translated, it gives CASSTQGGAYEQYF.

The chain carries TRBV9 and TRBJ2-1; 13 bases match TRBD2. V lost 3 bases to trimming and J lost 8 bases; unmatched junction nucleotides: 11. Germline CDR1 SGDLS, CDR2 YYNGEE. The CDR3 runs 17 residues. The CDR3 region is CASSGTSGSSFYDEQFF. Written as DNA, the CDR3 is TGTGCCAGCAGCGGGACTAGCGGGAGCAGTTTTTATGATGAGCAGTTCTTC.

This clonotype was found once. This rearrangement joins TRBV7-9 to TRBJ1-4, with D possibly TRBD1 on 6 matching bases. V was clipped by 8 bases and J by 0 bases, with 16 bases between them. CDR3 length equals 16 residues. The germline gives CDR1 SEHNR, CDR2 FQNEAQ (reference sequence). The CDR3: CASGTRQAATNEKLFF. The CDR3, as DNA: TGTGCCAGCGGCACCCGACAGGCCGCAACTAATGAAAAACTGTTTTTT.

The chain has TRBV5-1 and TRBJ2-5; D may be TRBD1 or TRBD2 (6 bases each). Trimming stripped 3 bases from V and 11 bases from J, with 20 bases between. Germline-derived CDR1 and CDR2 are SGHRS and YFSETQ. This CDR3 region has 14 residues. The CDR3 DNA is TGCGCCAGCAGCTCCGTCCAGGGGCCGGGAGAGCAGTACTTC. This gives the protein CASSSVQGPGEQYF.

The CDR3 bases are TGTGCCAGCAGTCCTCGGACAGGGGGGACTCAGCCCCAGCATTTT. Protein: CASSPRTGGTQPQHF. This chain joins TRBV28 and TRBJ1-5; 10 positions match TRBD1. With V trimmed by 5 bases and J by 6 bases, 7 bases remained unmatched. The V gene's germline CDR1 is MDHEN and CDR2 SYDVKM. The CDR3 consists of 15 residues. Supplemented by reference TRBV28 and TRBJ1-5, the full variable domain reads DVKVTQSSRYLVKRTGEKVFLECVQDMDHENMFWYRQDPGLGLRLIYFSYDVKMKEKGDIPEGYSVSREKKERFSLILESASTNQTSMYLCASSPRTGGTQPQHFGDGTRLSIL.

This clonotype was detected only a few times. The CDR3 DNA is TGTGCCAGCAGCTTAGTTGTGTCTAACACTGAAGCTTTCTTT. Translating gives CASSLVVSNTEAFF. V gene TRBV7-8 combines with J gene TRBJ1-1, with no clear D. V was pared by 1 base and J by 2 bases, with 8 bases between. The germline gives CDR1 SGHVS, CDR2 FQNEAQ. CDR3 length: 14 amino acids.

This clonotype turned up a few times. The rearrangement joins TRBV12-3 or TRBV12-4 to TRBJ1-4; TRBD1 matches at 7 bases. The CDR3 length is 15 residues. The trim removed 6 bases at V and 4 bases at J, leaving 8 bases unmatched. The CDR3 DNA sequence: TGTGCCAGCAGCCAATCAGGGGGGATTAATGAAAAACTGTTTTTT. Its protein is CASSQSGGINEKLFF.

This clonotype was seen at least ten times. This chain joins TRBV29-1 and TRBJ2-7, with 8 bases matching TRBD1. Losses at the gene ends were 7 bases for V and 4 bases for J; bases not matched to a gene: 6. Germline V gives CDR1 SQVTM, CDR2 ANQGSEA. The CDR3 covers 12 residues. CDR3 sequence: CSAGQGAYEQYF. The CDR3 coding sequence is TGCAGCGCCGGACAGGGAGCTTACGAGCAGTACTTC.

In its sample, this clonotype was seen a few times. The chain employs TRBV9 and TRBJ2-2; D might be TRBD2 (5 bases). Germline V CDR1 and CDR2: SGDLS, YYNGEE. Between the trimmed V and J ends, which lost 2 bases and 6 bases, there was a span of 8 bases. This CDR3 comprises 13 residues. CDR3 amino acids: CASSVGVSGELFF. CDR3 in DNA: TGTGCCAGCAGCGTGGGAGTATCCGGGGAGCTGTTTTTT. The variable domain in full, completed from reference TRBV9 and TRBJ2-2, reads DSGVTQTPKHLITATGQRVTLRCSPRSGDLSVYWYQQSLDQGLQFLIQYYNGEERAKGNILERFSAQQFPDLHSELNLSSLELGDSALYFCASSVGVSGELFFGEGSRLTVL.

Many counts were recorded for this clonotype. CDR3 in DNA: TGCAGCGTTGAATCGGACAGCGGCTACGAGCAGTACTTC. It is translated as CSVESDSGYEQYF. The chain uses TRBV29-1 and TRBJ2-7, with D possibly being TRBD1 (6 bases). With 2 bases removed from V and 3 bases from J, the gap between germline ends came to 11 bases. The CDR3 is made up of 13 amino acids. Germline CDR1 and CDR2: SQVTM and ANQGSEA.

This CDR3 reads CASFGGPALSSYNEQFF. The CDR3, as DNA: TGTGCCAGCTTCGGCGGCCCCGCTTTAAGCTCCTACAATGAGCAGTTCTTC. The chain couples TRBV7-9 to TRBJ2-1, with no clear D. The V gene lost 8 bases and the J gene lost 0 bases, with 20 bases spanning the gap. Germline V gene data show CDR1 as SEHNR and CDR2 as FQNEAQ (reference sequence). The length of the CDR3 is 17 residues.

In DNA form, the CDR3 reads TGCAGTGCTAGAGAACAGGGGGTCGTTGGTGGCTACACCTTC. Amino acid sequence: CSAREQGVVGGYTF. This chain uses TRBV20-1 with TRBJ1-2; TRBD1 matches 8 bases. J was trimmed by 7 bases and V by 0 bases; bases with no gene match: 7. The CDR3 is made up of 14 amino acids. CDR1 and CDR2 from the germline V gene are DFQATT and SNEGSKA (reference sequence).

Turning to this clonotype: A much larger clone differs from this one at a single base, so this may be a read error. The CDR3 ends on some other residue instead of the conserved phenylalanine or tryptophan, so this is likely a read error. This chain links TRBV29-1 with TRBJ2-5; 13 bases line up with TRBD2. This CDR3 has 15 amino acids. Unmatched junction bases numbered 7, after V lost 4 bases and J lost 5 bases. The germline V gene encodes CDR1 SQVTM and CDR2 ANQGSEA. Here the CDR3 reads CSVGRTSGSFETQYC. In DNA form, the CDR3 reads TGCAGCGTTGGACGGACTAGCGGGAGTTTCGAGACCCAGTACTGC.

The rearrangement links TRBV20-1 to TRBJ2-7; D might be TRBD2 (6 bases). In germline, CDR1 is DFQATT, CDR2 SNEGSKA (reference sequence). The CDR3 length is 13 residues. Between the trimmed V and J ends, which lost 6 bases and 5 bases, there was a span of 17 bases. CDR3 protein: CSALAVYSHEQYF. DNA of the CDR3: TGCAGTGCCTTAGCGGTGTATTCCCACGAGCAGTACTTC.

This clonotype has more than one count but fewer than ten. CDR3 loop: CASSLASGTSDEQFF. CDR3 sequence (DNA): TGTGCCAGCAGTTTAGCGTCCGGGACTAGCGATGAGCAGTTCTTC. The V call is TRBV12-3 or TRBV12-4, the J call TRBJ2-1, with 10 positions matching TRBD2. The junction had 4 bases not matched to a gene; V was cut back by 0 bases and J by 8 bases. The CDR3 is 15 residues long.

The J gene is TRBJ2-1, the V gene TRBV5-1; 12 bases fit TRBD2. Germline CDR1 reads SGHRS; CDR2 reads YFSETQ. With V trimmed by 4 bases and J by 5 bases, 4 bases remained unmatched. This CDR3 is built from 15 residues. CDR3 bases: TGCGCCAGCAGCGGAAGACTAGCGGGGGACAATGAGCAGTTCTTC. It translates to CASSGRLAGDNEQFF.